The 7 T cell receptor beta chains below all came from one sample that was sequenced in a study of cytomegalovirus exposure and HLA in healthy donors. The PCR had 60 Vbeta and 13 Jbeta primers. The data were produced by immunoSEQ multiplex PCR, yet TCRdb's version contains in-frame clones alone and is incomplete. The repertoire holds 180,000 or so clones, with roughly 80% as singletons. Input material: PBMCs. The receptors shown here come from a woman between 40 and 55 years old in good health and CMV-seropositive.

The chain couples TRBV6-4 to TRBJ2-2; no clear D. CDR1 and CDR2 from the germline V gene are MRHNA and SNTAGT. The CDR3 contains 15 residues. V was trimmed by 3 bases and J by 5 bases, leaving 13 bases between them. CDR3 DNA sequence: TGTGCCAGCAGTGAGGATTTAGCACATACCGGGGAGCTGTTTTTT. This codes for CASSEDLAHTGELFF.

CDR3 sequence reads: CASSPGLPTGELFF. For the CDR3, the DNA is TGTGCCAGCAGCCCGGGACTACCCACCGGGGAGCTGTTTTTT. The genes are TRBV2 and TRBJ2-2; 7 positions match TRBD2. CDR3 length: 14 residues. The J segment lost 4 bases and the V segment lost 6 bases, leaving 5 bases of the junction unmatched. CDR1 SNHLY and CDR2 FYNNEI come from the germline V gene.

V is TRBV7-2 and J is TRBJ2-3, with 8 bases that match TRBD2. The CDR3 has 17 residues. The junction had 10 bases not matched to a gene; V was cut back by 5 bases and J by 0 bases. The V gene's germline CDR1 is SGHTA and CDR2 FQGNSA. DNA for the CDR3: TGTGCCAGCAGCCGACCCAGCGGGAGAGGCAGCACAGATACGCAGTATTTT. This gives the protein CASSRPSGRGSTDTQYF. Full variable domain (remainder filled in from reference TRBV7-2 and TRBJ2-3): GAGVSQSPSNKVTEKGKDVELRCDPISGHTALYWYRQSLGQGLEFLIYFQGNSAPDKSGLPSDRFSAERTGGSVSTLTIQRTQQEDSAVYLCASSRPSGRGSTDTQYFGPGTRLTVL.

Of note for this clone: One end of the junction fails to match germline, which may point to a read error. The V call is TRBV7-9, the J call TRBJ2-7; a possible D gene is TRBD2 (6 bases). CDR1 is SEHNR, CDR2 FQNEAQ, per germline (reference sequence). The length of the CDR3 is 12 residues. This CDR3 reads CSSSLTGDEQYF. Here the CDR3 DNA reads TGTTCCAGCAGCTTAACGGGAGACGAGCAGTACTTC.

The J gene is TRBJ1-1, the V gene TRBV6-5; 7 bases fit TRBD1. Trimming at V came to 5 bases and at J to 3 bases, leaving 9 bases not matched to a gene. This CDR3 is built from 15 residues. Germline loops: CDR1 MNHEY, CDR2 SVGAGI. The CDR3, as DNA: TGTGCCAGCAGTCACGGGCCCAGGGGGGACACTGAAGCTTTCTTT. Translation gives CASSHGPRGDTEAFF.

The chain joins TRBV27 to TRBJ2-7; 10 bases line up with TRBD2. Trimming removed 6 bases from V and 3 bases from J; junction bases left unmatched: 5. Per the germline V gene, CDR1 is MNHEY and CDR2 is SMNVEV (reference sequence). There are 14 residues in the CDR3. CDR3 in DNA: TGTGCCAGCAGCCCTAGCGGGGGCCGCTACGAGCAGTACTTC. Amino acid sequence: CASSPSGGRYEQYF.

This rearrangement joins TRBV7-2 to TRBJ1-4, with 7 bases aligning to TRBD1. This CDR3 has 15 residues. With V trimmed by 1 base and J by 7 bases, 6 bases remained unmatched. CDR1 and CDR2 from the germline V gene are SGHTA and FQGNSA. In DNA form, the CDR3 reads TGTGCCAGCAGCTTAGGGCCAGGGGGAGGTGAAAAACTGTTTTTT. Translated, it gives CASSLGPGGGEKLFF.